Below, 6 T cell receptor beta chains from the same sample are listed, as sequenced in a study of cytotoxic CD8 clonotypes in ibrutinib-treated CLL. Libraries were prepared by immunoSEQ multiplex PCR; TCRdb keeps only in-frame clonotypes and omits some of them. The sample has some 130,000 clones, approximately 85% seen once. Specimen: PBMCs, collected after 24 months of ibrutinib treatment. The source of these receptors is a human donor with chronic lymphocytic leukemia.

This chain joins TRBV28 and TRBJ2-3; D remains unclear. The germline V and J ends were trimmed by 6 bases and 1 base, with 8 bases remaining between them. The length of the CDR3 is 13 residues. Germline V gene lookup returns CDR1 MDHEN and CDR2 SYDVKM. The CDR3 loop is CASRPRGTDTQYF. The CDR3, as DNA: TGTGCCAGCAGGCCCCGGGGCACAGATACGCAGTATTTT.

The chain recombines TRBV7-9 with TRBJ1-4; 10 positions agree with TRBD1. V dropped 7 bases and J dropped 11; count of bases not matched to a gene: 7. CDR1 and CDR2 from the germline V gene are SEHNR and FQNEAQ (reference sequence). The CDR3 length is 13 residues. As DNA, the CDR3 is TGTGCCAGCACCATGACAGGGGGCGGGAAACTGTTTTTT. It is translated as CASTMTGGGKLFF.

The V and J genes are TRBV25-1 and TRBJ1-3, with D unresolved. The CDR3 extends over 13 amino acids. Trimming pared 6 bases from V and 2 bases from J, leaving 8 bases between. Germline CDR1 reads MGHDK; CDR2 reads SYGVNS. CDR3 sequence: CASRPGPGNTIYF. CDR3 in DNA: TGTGCCAGCAGACCGGGCCCTGGAAACACCATATATTTT. Looking up the rest from reference TRBV25-1 and TRBJ1-3 gives the full variable domain: EADIYQTPRYLVIGTGKKITLECSQTMGHDKMYWYQQDPGMELHLIHYSYGVNSTEKGDLSSESTVSRIRTEHFPLTLESARPSHTSQYLCASRPGPGNTIYFGEGSWLTVV.

The V and J genes are TRBV7-8 and TRBJ2-1, with 8 bases fitting TRBD2. V lost 5 bases to trimming and J lost 6 bases; unmatched junction nucleotides: 12. The CDR3 is 16 residues long. Germline V gene sequence: CDR1 SGHVS, CDR2 FQNEAQ. For the CDR3, the DNA is TGTGCCAGCAGCCCCCGAGGCCGGGCGGGAGGCAATGAGCAGTTCTTC. Protein product: CASSPRGRAGGNEQFF. Filled out from reference TRBV7-8 and TRBJ2-1, the complete variable domain reads GAGVSQSPRYKVAKRGQDVALRCDPISGHVSLFWYQQALGQGPEFLTYFQNEAQLDKSGLPSDRFFAERPEGSVSTLKIQRTQQEDSAVYLCASSPRGRAGGNEQFFGPGTRLTVL.

The chain joins TRBV7-9 to TRBJ1-2; D remains ambiguous. V lost 6 bases, J lost 7 bases, and 12 bases lay in between. CDR1 and CDR2 (germline): SEHNR, FQNEAQ (reference sequence). The CDR3 spans 12 residues. In DNA, the CDR3 is TGTGCCAGCAGGTCGGGGAGGGCTGGCTACACCTTC. This gives the protein CASRSGRAGYTF. Variable domain in full (rest from reference TRBV7-9 and TRBJ1-2): DTGVSQNPRHKITKRGQNVTFRCDPISEHNRLYWYRQTLGQGPEFLTYFQNEAQLEKSRLLSDRFSAERPKGSFSTLEIQRTEQGDSAMYLCASRSGRAGYTFGSGTRLTVV.

For this clone: This sample includes further DNA sequences coding for the same CDR3. The chain joins TRBV30 to TRBJ1-6; no firm D call. Germline values: CDR1 GTSNPN, CDR2 SVGIG (reference sequence). V was shortened by 3 bases and J by 7 bases, with 10 bases between the two germline ends. The CDR3 spans 13 residues. The CDR3 region is CAWSALQNSPLHF. The CDR3 nucleotides read TGTGCCTGGAGCGCCTTACAAAATTCACCCCTCCACTTT.